These 30 T cell receptor beta chains share one sample of origin, sequenced in a study of blood T cell repertoires in COVID-19. TCRdb keeps only in-frame clones here, not all; method: immunoSEQ multiplex PCR. This sample yields tens of thousands of clones, of which roughly 75% are seen a single time; about a sixth belongs to the top ten. The sample comprised peripheral blood. These receptors were taken from a man in his 70s with acute or convalescent COVID-19.

V and J are TRBV28 and TRBJ2-4; 9 bases line up with TRBD1. Trimming took 5 bases from V and 1 from J; bases not matched to a gene: 9. The CDR3 has 17 residues. Germline CDR1 is MDHEN and CDR2 is SYDVKM. The CDR3 DNA reads TGTGCCAGCAGTCCTACCACAGGGGGCTTTGCCAAAAACATTCAGTACTTC. This translates into CASSPTTGGFAKNIQYF.

This chain connects TRBV6-5 to TRBJ1-4; possibly TRBD1 for D (5 bases). CDR1 MNHEY and CDR2 SVGAGI come from the germline V gene. The CDR3 extends over 15 amino acids. Trimming cost V 5 bases and J 7 bases, with 17 bases left between them. The CDR3 DNA is TGTGCCAGCAGTAGTGAAGGGGCGTTGTCTGAAAAACTGTTTTTT. Protein: CASSSEGALSEKLFF.

V usage is TRBV7-2 and J usage is TRBJ2-7; TRBD2 aligns across 10 bases. Germline assignment: CDR1 SGHTA and CDR2 FQGNSA. Trimming took 1 base from V and 3 from J; bases not matched to a gene: 3. The CDR3 has 15 residues. The CDR3, as DNA: TGTGCCAGCAGCTTAGGGACTAGCGGAATCTACGAGCAGTACTTC. It yields the protein CASSLGTSGIYEQYF. The full variable domain, rest sourced from reference TRBV7-2 and TRBJ2-7, is GAGVSQSPSNKVTEKGKDVELRCDPISGHTALYWYRQSLGQGLEFLIYFQGNSAPDKSGLPSDRFSAERTGGSVSTLTIQRTQQEDSAVYLCASSLGTSGIYEQYFGPGTRLTVT.

The rearrangement joins TRBV30 to TRBJ1-5; maybe TRBD1 (6 bases). Germline CDR1 GTSNPN, CDR2 SVGIG (reference sequence). Trimming stripped 0 bases from V and 1 base from J, with 19 bases between. This CDR3 has 18 amino acids. CDR3 amino acids: CAWSVGQIALHSNQPQHF. In DNA, the CDR3 is TGTGCCTGGAGTGTAGGACAGATTGCTCTTCACAGCAATCAGCCCCAGCATTTT.

This clone was seen a few times. V gene TRBV30 combines with J gene TRBJ1-2; D gene uncertain. V was cut by 0 bases and J by 8 bases, with 19 bases left in between. The CDR3 covers 15 residues. Germline CDR1 reads GTSNPN; CDR2 reads SVGIG (reference sequence). Here the CDR3 reads CAWSVRNSKMEGYTF. Here the CDR3 DNA reads TGTGCCTGGAGTGTCCGCAATTCTAAAATGGAGGGCTACACCTTC.

V and J are TRBV5-6 and TRBJ2-1, with 13 bases identical to TRBD2. Trimming at V came to 2 bases and at J to 5 bases, leaving 7 bases not matched to a gene. The CDR3 has 17 amino acids. The germline V gene encodes CDR1 SGHDT and CDR2 YYEEEE. This CDR3 is CASSLPVLAGGHNEQFF. The DNA of the CDR3 is TGTGCCAGCAGCTTACCGGTACTAGCGGGGGGGCACAATGAGCAGTTCTTC.

The V gene is TRBV10-1, the J gene TRBJ2-2, with a weak D call TRBD1 (5 bases). The CDR3 runs to 15 residues. Germline-derived CDR1 and CDR2 are WNHNN and SYGVQD (reference sequence). Between the trimmed V and J ends, which lost 5 bases and 0 bases, there was a span of 10 bases. The DNA for the CDR3 is TGCGCCAGCAGTTTCGCAGGGACGAACACCGGGGAGCTGTTTTTT. As protein: CASSFAGTNTGELFF.

The rearrangement joins TRBV18 to TRBJ1-5, with 8 positions matching TRBD1. The CDR3 length is 16 residues. The germline gives CDR1 KGHSH, CDR2 LQKENI. The ends lost 2 bases at V and 3 bases at J; junction bases unmatched: 6. CDR3 protein: CASSPGQGSDNQPQHF. The CDR3 DNA sequence: TGTGCCAGCTCACCAGGACAGGGAAGTGACAATCAGCCCCAGCATTTT.

A few counts support this clone. The chain is built from TRBV28 and TRBJ2-1; TRBD1 aligns across 7 bases. J was trimmed by 2 bases and V by 6 bases; bases with no gene match: 4. Per germline, CDR1 MDHEN and CDR2 SYDVKM. This CDR3 comprises 14 residues. CDR3 coding DNA: TGTGCCAGCAGGACAGGGCGACCCTACAATGAGCAGTTCTTC. Translated, it gives CASRTGRPYNEQFF. The complete variable domain, with remaining parts taken from reference TRBV28 and TRBJ2-1, reads DVKVTQSSRYLVKRTGEKVFLECVQDMDHENMFWYRQDPGLGLRLIYFSYDVKMKEKGDIPEGYSVSREKKERFSLILESASTNQTSMYLCASRTGRPYNEQFFGPGTRLTVL.

The chain has TRBV6-6 and TRBJ2-7; D is unresolved. This CDR3 has 13 amino acids. Trimming cost V 0 bases and J 3 bases, with 6 bases left between them. The germline gives CDR1 MNHNY, CDR2 SVGAGI (reference sequence). For the CDR3, the DNA is TGTGCCAGCAGTTACTCGGGCAGCTACGAGCAGTACTTC. This sequence encodes CASSYSGSYEQYF.

The rearrangement joins TRBV18 to TRBJ2-3; 7 bases are a match to TRBD2. V trimming: 2 bases; J trimming: 3 bases; junction bases outside the gene matches: 5. Germline assignment: CDR1 KGHSH and CDR2 LQKENI. The CDR3 sequence is 15 residues long. For the CDR3, the DNA is TGTGCCAGCTCACCAGGCGCGGGAGCAACAGATACGCAGTATTTT. The encoded protein is CASSPGAGATDTQYF.

This chain links TRBV28 with TRBJ1-6; no clear D gene. Trimming left V 3 bases short and J 9 bases short, with 12 bases between. Germline V gives CDR1 MDHEN, CDR2 SYDVKM. The CDR3 has 14 residues. CDR3 bases: TGTGCCAGCAGTTTTTTGCCGGGGAGTTCACCCCTCCACTTT. As protein: CASSFLPGSSPLHF. The whole variable domain, filled in from reference TRBV28 and TRBJ1-6, reads DVKVTQSSRYLVKRTGEKVFLECVQDMDHENMFWYRQDPGLGLRLIYFSYDVKMKEKGDIPEGYSVSREKKERFSLILESASTNQTSMYLCASSFLPGSSPLHFGNGTRLTVT.

The gene calls are TRBV14 and TRBJ1-1; 8 positions match TRBD1. The CDR3 is 15 amino acids. J gave up 1 base and V 4 bases, and 5 bases lay outside the gene matches. Germline V gene data show CDR1 as SGHDN and CDR2 as FVKESK. CDR3 protein: CASSPDRGRNTEAFF. CDR3 coding DNA: TGTGCCAGCAGCCCCGACAGGGGCCGGAACACTGAAGCTTTCTTT.

The table lists this clone with a count of one. The gene calls are TRBV3-1 (or the pseudogene TRBV3-2) and TRBJ2-5; 7 bases match TRBD1. Germline V gene data show CDR1 as LGHDT and CDR2 as YNNKEL (reference sequence). The CDR3 length is 14 residues. V shed 6 bases, J shed 2 bases, and the junction held 6 bases outside the gene matches. CDR3 DNA sequence: TGTGCCAGCAGGCTGCCGGGACAGCAAGAGACCCAGTACTTC. Translation: CASRLPGQQETQYF.

This rearrangement joins TRBV7-2 to TRBJ1-1; D ambiguous. There are 15 residues in the CDR3. Germline loops: CDR1 SGHTA, CDR2 FQGNSA. V was shortened by 6 bases and J by 1 base, with 15 bases between the two germline ends. CDR3 in amino acids: CASSLLGRKNTEAFF. CDR3 DNA sequence: TGTGCCAGCAGTCTACTCGGCAGGAAGAACACTGAAGCTTTCTTT.

The chain uses TRBV14 and TRBJ1-2, with D possibly being TRBD1 (5 bases). CDR3 size: 15 residues. Looked up from germline, CDR1 is SGHDN and CDR2 is FVKESK. The V end was cut by 4 bases, the J end by 8 bases, with 20 bases between. CDR3 DNA sequence: TGTGCCAGCAGCCTATTAACTCAGGGAAATGGAGGCTACACCTTC. The encoded protein is CASSLLTQGNGGYTF.

V is TRBV7-7 and J is TRBJ2-5, with D maybe TRBD2 (7 bases). Germline assignment: CDR1 SSHAT and CDR2 FNYEAQ (reference sequence). The ends were cut back, 1 base at V and 4 bases at J, with 13 bases in the middle. The CDR3 spans 15 residues. This CDR3 reads CASSLVPGGLETQYF. The DNA of the CDR3 is TGTGCCAGCAGCTTAGTCCCCGGGGGGCTAGAGACCCAGTACTTC.

The genes are TRBV4-1 and TRBJ2-5; D unresolved. Per the germline V gene, CDR1 is MGHRA and CDR2 is YSYEKL. This CDR3 region has 12 residues. The V end lost 3 bases, the J end lost 5 bases, and 7 bases lay between the germline ends. The CDR3 DNA reads as TGCGCCAGCAGCCAGAGAACGGAGACCCAGTACTTC. This codes for CASSQRTETQYF.

The V call is TRBV7-2, the J call TRBJ1-2, with D possibly being TRBD1 (5 bases). Between the trimmed V and J ends, which lost 1 base and 4 bases, there was a span of 16 bases. This CDR3 contains 16 residues. Germline-derived CDR1 and CDR2 are SGHTA and FQGNSA. CDR3 loop: CASSLVLGAVPYGYTF. CDR3 in DNA: TGTGCCAGCAGCTTAGTTTTAGGGGCAGTACCCTATGGCTACACCTTC.

The V gene is TRBV4-3, the J gene TRBJ1-2; D might be TRBD1 (5 bases). V was trimmed by 0 bases and J by 4 bases, leaving 12 bases between them. From germline, CDR1 is LGHNA and CDR2 YSLEER. This CDR3 region has 15 residues. DNA of the CDR3: TGCGCCAGCAGCCAAGATGCCCCCGGGGGCTATGGCTACACCTTC. Its translation is CASSQDAPGGYGYTF.

The rearrangement uses TRBV4-1 and TRBJ2-5, with 8 bases fitting TRBD1. The germline V gene encodes CDR1 MGHRA and CDR2 YSYEKL. The CDR3 loop spans 15 amino acids. J gave up 1 base and V 1 base, and 2 bases lay outside the gene matches. The CDR3 region is CASSQGDRFQETQYF. As DNA, the CDR3 is TGCGCCAGCAGCCAAGGGGACAGGTTCCAAGAGACCCAGTACTTC.

V usage is TRBV9 and J usage is TRBJ2-3; 7 nucleotides match TRBD1. Trimming took 2 bases from V and 1 from J; bases not matched to a gene: 7. The CDR3 is made up of 16 amino acids. Per the germline V gene, CDR1 is SGDLS and CDR2 is YYNGEE. This CDR3 reads CASSVRQGIGTDTQYF. Written as DNA, the CDR3 is TGTGCCAGCAGCGTTCGACAGGGTATAGGCACAGATACGCAGTATTTT. Filled out from reference TRBV9 and TRBJ2-3, the complete variable domain reads DSGVTQTPKHLITATGQRVTLRCSPRSGDLSVYWYQQSLDQGLQFLIQYYNGEERAKGNILERFSAQQFPDLHSELNLSSLELGDSALYFCASSVRQGIGTDTQYFGPGTRLTVL.

CDR3 amino acids: CASSYGTGGTRAIYGYTF. DNA of the CDR3: TGTGCCAGCAGTTACGGGACAGGGGGAACGAGGGCGATCTATGGCTACACCTTC. The chain carries TRBV6-2 or TRBV6-3 and TRBJ1-2; 11 bases line up with TRBD1. The CDR3 runs to 18 residues. Per the germline V gene, CDR1 is MNHEY and CDR2 is SVGEGT. Trimming removed 2 bases from V and 4 bases from J; junction bases left unmatched: 12.

The chain is built from TRBV29-1 and TRBJ1-2, with 8 positions matching TRBD1. In germline, CDR1 is SQVTM, CDR2 ANQGSEA. V lost 1 base to trimming and J lost 4 bases; unmatched junction nucleotides: 2. This CDR3 comprises 13 residues. The CDR3 is CSVEGDRLYGYTF. As DNA, the CDR3 is TGCAGCGTTGAAGGGGACAGGCTCTATGGCTACACCTTC.

The genes are TRBV11-2 and TRBJ2-7, with 11 nucleotides matching TRBD2. V shed 5 bases, J shed 5 bases, and the junction held 8 bases outside the gene matches. The CDR3 totals 15 residues. Germline CDR1 and CDR2: SGHAT and FQNNGV. CDR3 sequence: CASSPGLAGGHEQYF. The DNA for the CDR3 is TGTGCCAGCAGCCCCGGCCTAGCGGGGGGTCACGAGCAGTACTTC.

V is TRBV4-3 and J is TRBJ2-7; the match to TRBD2 covers 11 bases. The CDR3 length is 16 residues. V dropped 2 bases and J dropped 5; count of bases not matched to a gene: 8. Germline V gives CDR1 LGHNA, CDR2 YSLEER. The CDR3 DNA is TGCGCCAGCAGCCAAACAAGACTAGCGGGGATTCACGAGCAGTACTTC. Its translation: CASSQTRLAGIHEQYF.

This clone was seen once. CDR3 in DNA: TGTGCCAGCAGCCCGGGACAGGGGGCGGAAGAGCAGTACTTC. Encoded protein: CASSPGQGAEEQYF. This chain connects TRBV9 to TRBJ2-7; TRBD1 aligns across 12 bases. This CDR3 is built from 14 residues. CDR1 SGDLS and CDR2 YYNGEE come from the germline V gene. V shed 4 bases and J 7 bases; nucleotides not matched to a gene: 6.

The rearrangement links TRBV28 to TRBJ1-1; D gene uncertain. Per germline, CDR1 MDHEN and CDR2 SYDVKM. The CDR3 length is 12 residues. Trimming shortened V by 6 bases and J by 8 bases, and 13 bases separated the two germline ends. CDR3 sequence (DNA): TGTGCCAGCAGGCCCGCGGGGAGAGAAGCTTTCTTT. Its protein is CASRPAGREAFF.

A note on this clone: The junction does not match germline at one end; this may be a read error. This chain uses TRBV19 with TRBJ1-1; 10 bases line up with TRBD1. Germline CDR1 is LNHDA and CDR2 is SQIVND (reference sequence). The CDR3 length is 16 residues. The CDR3: CVSSSLGDRGNTEAFF. The CDR3 coding sequence is TGTGTCAGTAGTTCCCTGGGGGACAGGGGGAACACTGAAGCTTTCTTT.

The rearrangement links TRBV18 to TRBJ2-7; 12 bases line up with TRBD1. This CDR3 spans 15 amino acids. V gave up 4 bases and J gave up 5 bases; unmatched junction bases: 6. Germline V gene sequence: CDR1 KGHSH, CDR2 LQKENI. The CDR3 protein is CASSRTGTGGHEQYF. The CDR3 DNA follows: TGTGCCAGCTCACGTACCGGGACAGGGGGCCACGAGCAGTACTTC.